One sample yielded the 2 T cell receptor beta chains listed below, sequenced in a study of T-cell reconstitution after alpha-beta-depleted transplantation in children. Unique molecular identifiers tagged the TCRbeta library. TCRdb re-derived calls from the PCR reads in MiXCR, one entry per CDR3 protein. The table records about 310,000 distinct CDR3 sequences, 23% of them present only once. Sequencing was performed on PBMCs, mostly from graft donor cells, taken 180 days after TCRalphabeta/CD19-depleted stem cell transplant. Receptors were obtained from a male patient between 5 and 17 years old who had a stem cell transplant for acute lymphoblastic leukemia, so the T cells may come from the graft donor.

The CDR3 coding sequence is TGTGCCAGCAGCGCCCTCGGGTCGGGGGGAAACACCATATATTTT. Translated: CASSALGSGGNTIYF. The chain recombines TRBV7-6 with TRBJ1-3; D not certain. Trimming stripped 5 bases from V and 4 bases from J, with 15 bases between. The CDR3 spans 15 residues. Germline V gives CDR1 SGHVS, CDR2 FNYEAQ.

The rearrangement links TRBV7-9 to TRBJ2-7, with unresolved D. The CDR3 spans 13 residues. The V gene's germline CDR1 is SEHNR and CDR2 FQNEAQ (reference sequence). V lost 1 base to trimming and J lost 7 bases, with 11 bases between them. The CDR3 protein is CASSLGAVWEQYF. The CDR3 DNA reads TGTGCCAGCAGCTTAGGGGCCGTCTGGGAGCAGTACTTC.